Below are 4 T cell receptor beta chains sequenced from a single sample in a study of spatial heterogeneity in lung cancer. Time point denoted: blood at routine non-recurrence follow-up after resection. No cells were sorted before sequencing. The whole RNA sequenced was extracted from tumor, nontumor lung or frozen PBMC. TCRdb re-called the 5' RACE reads through MiXCR, storing one row per CDR3 protein. The data contain about 120,000 distinct CDR3 sequences, 12% of them seen just once; the ten biggest clones take up roughly 15%. This sample comprised PBMCs, obtained at follow-up. The origin of the receptors is a male donor with early-stage non-small cell lung cancer.

The chain is built from TRBV12-3 or TRBV12-4 and TRBJ1-2; D is unresolved. This CDR3 comprises 15 residues. The V end lost 2 bases, the J end lost 8 bases, and 18 bases lay between the germline ends. In nucleotides, the CDR3 is TGTGCCAGCAGTTTATCCCTAGCGGGAGCAGAGGGCTACACCTTC. Amino acids: CASSLSLAGAEGYTF.

V is TRBV6-2 or TRBV6-3 and J is TRBJ1-1; D gene ambiguous. The germline V and J ends were trimmed by 2 bases and 4 bases, with 11 bases remaining between them. The CDR3 consists of 14 residues. Germline CDR1 reads MNHEY; CDR2 reads SVGEGT. In DNA form, the CDR3 reads TGTGCCAGCAGTTACGGCTTCTCTCCCACTGAAGCTTTCTTT. Translating gives CASSYGFSPTEAFF.

This chain joins TRBV7-9 and TRBJ2-7; D is undetermined. Trimming stripped 5 bases from V and 2 bases from J, with 13 bases between. Germline V lookup: CDR1 SEHNR, CDR2 FQNEAQ (reference sequence). The CDR3 length is 14 residues. The CDR3 region is CASSRATRAYEQYF. The CDR3 DNA sequence: TGTGCCAGCAGCCGTGCGACGAGAGCCTACGAGCAGTACTTC.

This clonotype was seen a handful of times. J is TRBJ1-2 and V is TRBV30; 8 bases are a match to TRBD1. Looked up from germline, CDR1 is GTSNPN and CDR2 is SVGIG (reference sequence). The CDR3 extends over 13 amino acids. V trimming: 3 bases; J trimming: 7 bases; junction bases outside the gene matches: 7. The CDR3 region is CAWSPDREVGYTF. CDR3 DNA: TGTGCCTGGAGCCCGGACAGGGAAGTTGGCTACACCTTC.